The 8 T cell receptor beta chains in this list originate from one sample, sequenced in a study of T-cell reconstitution after alpha-beta-depleted transplantation in children. Preparing the TCRbeta library involved the use of unique molecular identifiers. TCRdb reanalysed the PCR reads using MiXCR and keeps one entry per CDR3 protein. The repertoire consists of over 550,000 distinct CDR3 sequences, with roughly a tenth occurring once and the leading ten covering less than 4.5%. Source: PBMCs from the stem cell graft donor, taken from the stem cell graft. The receptors come from a human donor who donated a stem cell graft to a child with acute myeloid leukemia.

This clonotype was detected only a few times. The V and J genes are TRBV7-9 and TRBJ1-1; D perhaps matches TRBD1 (5 bases). V gave up 5 bases and J gave up 8 bases, with 15 bases separating them. The germline V gene has CDR1 SEHNR and CDR2 FQNEAQ (reference sequence). This CDR3 contains 13 residues. The CDR3 DNA follows: TGTGCCAGCAGCCCACACGGACAATCCGAAGCTTTCTTT. Amino acids: CASSPHGQSEAFF.

The chain recombines TRBV12-3 or TRBV12-4 with TRBJ2-7, with 14 bases that match TRBD2. The V segment lost 7 bases and the J segment 7 bases; nucleotides outside the gene matches: 9. The CDR3 is 15 amino acids. The CDR3: CASILGLAGAEEQYF. Here the CDR3 DNA reads TGTGCCAGCATCTTGGGACTAGCGGGAGCGGAGGAGCAGTACTTC.

The chain carries TRBV2 and TRBJ2-7, with D tentatively TRBD1 (6 bases). Germline-derived CDR1 and CDR2 are SNHLY and FYNNEI. V was shortened by 11 bases and J by 0 bases, with 14 bases between the two germline ends. This CDR3 is 13 amino acids long. CDR3 nucleotides: TGTGCCGGTCGGGACATACTCTCCTACGAGCAGTACTTC. Its translation is CAGRDILSYEQYF. Drawing the rest from reference TRBV2 and TRBJ2-7, the complete variable domain is EPEVTQTPSHQVTQMGQEVILRCVPISNHLYFYWYRQILGQKVEFLVSFYNNEISEKSEIFDDQFSVERPDGSNFTLKIRSTKLEDSAMYFCAGRDILSYEQYFGPGTRLTVT.

This chain links TRBV5-1 with TRBJ2-1; 9 bases align to TRBD2. This CDR3 is 15 amino acids long. V trimming: 4 bases; J trimming: 4 bases; junction bases outside the gene matches: 6. Germline lookup yields CDR1 SGHRS and CDR2 YFSETQ. The CDR3 region is CASSGNSGSYNEQFF. The CDR3 DNA follows: TGCGCCAGCAGCGGAAATAGCGGGAGTTACAATGAGCAGTTCTTC.

The sample holds a few counts of this clonotype. This chain uses TRBV10-3 with TRBJ2-7, with 9 positions matching TRBD2. The V gene's germline CDR1 is ENHRY and CDR2 SYGVKD. There are 14 residues in the CDR3. The V gene end was trimmed by 1 base and the J gene end by 4 bases; junction bases not matched to a gene: 2. The CDR3 bases are TGTGCCATCAGTGAGTTGGGACTAGCTTACGAGCAGTACTTC. This gives the protein CAISELGLAYEQYF.

The chain recombines TRBV6-5 with TRBJ2-3; 7 bases match TRBD2. CDR3 length: 19 residues. CDR1 MNHEY and CDR2 SVGAGI come from the germline V gene. V was clipped by 0 bases and J by 0 bases; unmatched bases: 12. For the CDR3, the DNA is TGTGCCAGCAGTTACTCGCCGTCCGTGGCGGGAGATAGCACAGATACGCAGTATTTT. Protein: CASSYSPSVAGDSTDTQYF.

The V and J genes are TRBV4-3 and TRBJ2-7, with 10 bases aligning to TRBD1. Per the germline V gene, CDR1 is LGHNA and CDR2 is YSLEER. Germline trimming cut 4 bases from V and 3 bases from J; bases unmatched to any gene: 9. The CDR3 spans 16 residues. CDR3 coding DNA: TGCGCCAGCAGCCGAACGGGACAGGGGCCCAGCTACGAGCAGTACTTC. It encodes CASSRTGQGPSYEQYF.

In its sample, this clonotype was seen many times. J is TRBJ2-1 and V is TRBV20-1; no clear D gene. The CDR3 runs 12 residues. Germline loops: CDR1 DFQATT, CDR2 SNEGSKA (reference sequence). Trimming stripped 3 bases from V and 5 bases from J, with 8 bases between. Here the CDR3 DNA reads TGCAGTGCTAGGTCCGGTAACAATGAGCAGTTCTTC. Translating gives CSARSGNNEQFF.